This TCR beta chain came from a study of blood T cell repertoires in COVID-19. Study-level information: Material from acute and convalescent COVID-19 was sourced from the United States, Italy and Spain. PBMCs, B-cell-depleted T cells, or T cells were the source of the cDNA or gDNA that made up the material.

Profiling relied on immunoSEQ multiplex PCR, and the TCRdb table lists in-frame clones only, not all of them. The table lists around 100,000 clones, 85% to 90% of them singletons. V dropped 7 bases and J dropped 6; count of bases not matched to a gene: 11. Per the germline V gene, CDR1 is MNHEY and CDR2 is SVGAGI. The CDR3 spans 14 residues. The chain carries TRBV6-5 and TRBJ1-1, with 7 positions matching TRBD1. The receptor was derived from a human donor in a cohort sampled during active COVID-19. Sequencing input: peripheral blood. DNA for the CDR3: TGTGCCAGCACAAGACAGGGTCGGATCCCTGAAGCTTTCTTT. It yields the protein CASTRQGRIPEAFF.